This T cell receptor (beta chain) was found in a study of cytomegalovirus exposure and HLA in healthy donors. Findings of the study overall: Rare TCR sequences dominated, though some public TCRs recurred in many donors.

This CDR3 region has 15 residues. Per germline, CDR1 SGHNT and CDR2 YYREEE (reference sequence). V lost 4 bases and J 0 bases, leaving 12 bases between the germline ends. Sequencing was performed with immunoSEQ multiplex PCR; in TCRdb, only in-frame clones are kept and a portion is missing. The table has tens of thousands of clones, under 98% seen once. A remark on this clone: No antigen is known for it.

What was sequenced was PBMCs. The V and J genes are TRBV5-4 and TRBJ2-3; D is perhaps TRBD2 (6 bases). The sequence came from a man aged 25 to 40 in good health and CMV-seropositive. The CDR3 here is CASSPGGGSTDTQYF. CDR3 bases: TGTGCCAGCAGCCCGGGTGGGGGGAGCACAGATACGCAGTATTTT.